These 3 T cell receptor beta chains share one sample of origin, sequenced in a study of STAT5B mutations in CD4+ large granular lymphocyte leukemia. Only in-frame clones appear in the TCRdb table, and some are missing; sequencing was by immunoSEQ multiplex PCR. The sample yields around 35,000 clones, roughly 87% seen once. The specimen was CD4+ T cells from blood buffy coats. The receptor source for this set is a human donor in good health.

The chain is built from TRBV5-5 and TRBJ2-6, with D possibly TRBD1 on 6 matching bases. With 5 bases removed from V and 0 bases from J, the gap between germline ends came to 15 bases. Germline V lookup: CDR1 SGHKS, CDR2 YYEKEE (reference sequence). The CDR3 is 17 amino acids. In DNA form, the CDR3 reads TGTGCCAGCAGGATTATTACAGGGAGCTCTGGGGCCAACGTCCTGACTTTC. It translates to CASRIITGSSGANVLTF. The complete variable domain, with remaining parts taken from reference TRBV5-5 and TRBJ2-6, reads DAGVTQSPTHLIKTRGQQVTLRCSPISGHKSVSWYQQVLGQGPQFIFQYYEKEERGRGNFPDRFSARQFPNYSSELNVNALLLGDSALYLCASRIITGSSGANVLTFGAGSRLTVL.

V usage is TRBV7-9 and J usage is TRBJ2-5, with 9 bases that match TRBD2. In germline, CDR1 is SEHNR, CDR2 FQNEAQ (reference sequence). The ends lost 1 base at V and 0 bases at J; junction bases unmatched: 3. The CDR3 totals 16 residues. The CDR3 here is CASSLGLAGNQETQYF. The CDR3 nucleotides are TGTGCCAGCAGCTTAGGGCTAGCGGGAAACCAAGAGACCCAGTACTTC.

The rearrangement joins TRBV28 to TRBJ2-3; 8 nucleotides line up with TRBD1. The CDR3 extends over 17 amino acids. Looked up from germline, CDR1 is MDHEN and CDR2 is SYDVKM. With 7 bases clipped from V and 3 bases from J, the junction kept 15 bases outside the gene matches. As DNA, the CDR3 is TGTGCCAGCAACACGAACCTGGGCAGGGGGCTTACAGATACGCAGTATTTT. It encodes CASNTNLGRGLTDTQYF.